This T cell receptor (beta chain) originates from a study of monozygotic twins with inflammatory bowel disease (dated by TCRdb to between 2018 and 2021). Background on the whole study: The full study comprised around 30 monozygotic twin pairs: nine German pairs (four IBD-concordant, five IBD-discordant) and 19 IBD-discordant Danish pairs. Within discordant pairs, disease-associated traits were sought mainly by comparing IBD patients with their genetically identical healthy co-twins. Each individual had, on average, about 151 000 unique TCRalpha sequences and 181 000 unique TCRbeta sequences available for analysis.

The library was prepared using 5' RACE. For each TCR library, 3,000 to 4,000 ng of total RNA was used. For each sample, cDNA synthesis was carried out in eight separate reactions using SMARTScribe reverse transcriptase. During cDNA synthesis, template switching introduced unique molecular identifiers that contained a 6-nucleotide sample barcode. TCRalpha and TCRbeta cDNA was amplified in two nested PCRs of about 17 and 10 cycles, and bead purification was carried out after each PCR. Before amplification, the cDNA was both treated with uracil DNA-glycosylase and purified with the QIAquick PCR purification kit. The second PCR added Illumina TruSeq-compatible adapters along with sample-specific barcodes. TapeStation and Qubit were used to check library quality and concentration, and 4 to 6 ng of each library went into the pool. Sequencing of the pooled libraries was done on an Illumina HiSeq2500 single-index Rapid Run using custom sequencing primers and 2 x 100 bp reads. On the authors' methods: MiGEC version 1.2.6 was used for UMI-based consensus assembly, which corrected PCR and sequencing errors. MiXCR version 2.1.1 was used to carry out V(D)J alignment, clonotype assembly and CDR3 extraction. To normalise gene usage, clonotype sharing and MAIT/NKT TCR abundance, the top 1000, 10 000 and 20 000 clonotypes in each sample were analysed. Diversity was computed as the inverse Simpson index with the vegan R package after downsampling to 27 000 UMIs. Statistical testing used paired Mann-Whitney U tests on the discordant twin pairs and applied Benjamini-Hochberg correction for multiple testing. TCRdb reprocessed the reads into one record per CDR3 protein sequence, lacking DNA. TCRdb's processing, not the study's, gives the V and J calls here. The table held for this sample gives more than 300,000 distinct CDR3 sequences. The leading ten clones occupy over 5.5% of the sample.

Notes on this clonotype: No cognate antigen has been identified for it.

Summary of the overall study and its limitations: Fewer clonotypes were shared with other individuals by IBD patients than by healthy twins, most markedly in patients showing signs of disease activity. No single strong signal or clonotype linked to IBD turned up in the results, so the idea that one exists was not supported. The analysis was unable to tell different T cell subtypes apart. IBD patients had lower TCRbeta repertoire diversity, measured by the inverse Simpson index, than their healthy co-twins. Because patients were on differing immunosuppressive treatments, the repertoires may have picked up extra background noise and inter-individual variability. Repertoire similarity did not differ between concordant and discordant twins, possibly due to limited statistical power.

An approximately 2.3 ml peripheral blood sample was drawn into PAXgene tubes per donor and stored at -80°C. Without any T cell sorting, total RNA was extracted from whole blood using the PAXgene blood miRNA kit on an automated QIAcube. Deep TCRalpha and TCRbeta repertoire profiling with unique molecular barcoding was performed on peripheral blood of monozygotic twin pairs concordant or discordant for inflammatory bowel disease. Smoking habits were recorded for all twin pairs, with individuals classified as current, former or never smokers. From a lookup of the germline V gene, CDR1 and CDR2 are SQVTM and ANQGSEA. The CDR3 contains 13 residues, cysteine and phenylalanine counted. The DNA is not on file.

The sample taken for sequencing was blood. The sequence was collected from a human donor with ulcerative colitis or Crohn's disease, or a healthy co-twin of an affected twin (not recorded which). The V and J genes are TRBV29-1 and TRBJ2-2; with no DNA, the TCRdb D assignment of TRBD1 cannot be verified. CDR3 region: CSVLGVNTGELFF.